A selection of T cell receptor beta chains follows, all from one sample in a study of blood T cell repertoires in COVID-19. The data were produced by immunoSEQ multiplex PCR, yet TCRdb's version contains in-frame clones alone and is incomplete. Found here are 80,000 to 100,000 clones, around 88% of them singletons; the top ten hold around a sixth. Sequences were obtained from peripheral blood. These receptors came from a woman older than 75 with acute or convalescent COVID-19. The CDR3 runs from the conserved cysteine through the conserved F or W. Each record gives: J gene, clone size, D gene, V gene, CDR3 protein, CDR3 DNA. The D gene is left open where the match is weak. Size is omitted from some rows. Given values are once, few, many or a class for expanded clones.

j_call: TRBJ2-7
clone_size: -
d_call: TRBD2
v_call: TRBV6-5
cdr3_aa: CAIRAGTSGVYEQYF
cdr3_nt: TGTGCGATTAGGGCCGGGACTAGCGGGGTTTACGAGCAGTACTTC

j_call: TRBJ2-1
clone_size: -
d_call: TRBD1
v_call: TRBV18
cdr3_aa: CASSQQGAGNEQFF
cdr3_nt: TGTGCCAGCTCACAACAGGGGGCTGGGAATGAGCAGTTCTTC

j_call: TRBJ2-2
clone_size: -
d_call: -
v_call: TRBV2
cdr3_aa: CASMRDSNTGELFF
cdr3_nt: TGTGCCAGCATGCGGGACTCGAACACCGGGGAGCTGTTTTTT

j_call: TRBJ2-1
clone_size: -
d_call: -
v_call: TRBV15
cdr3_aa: CATSSLRQPPSYNEQFF
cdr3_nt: TGTGCCACCAGCAGCCTCAGACAGCCCCCATCCTACAATGAGCAGTTCTTC

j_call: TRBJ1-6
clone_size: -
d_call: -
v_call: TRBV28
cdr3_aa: CASSLQDRPNSPLHF
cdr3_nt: TGTGCCAGCAGTTTACAGGACAGACCCAATTCACCCCTCCACTTT

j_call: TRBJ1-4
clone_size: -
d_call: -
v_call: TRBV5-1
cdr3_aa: CASSLGPGGGNEKLFF
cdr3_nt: TGCGCCAGCAGCTTGGGACCGGGGGGCGGTAATGAAAAACTGTTTTTT

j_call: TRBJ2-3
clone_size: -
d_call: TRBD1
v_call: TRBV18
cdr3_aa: CASSPQRTGHTLNTQYF
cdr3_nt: TGTGCCAGCTCACCTCAGAGGACAGGGCACACACTAAATACGCAGTATTTT

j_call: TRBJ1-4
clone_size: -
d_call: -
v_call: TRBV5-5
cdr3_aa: CASSLGGKLEKLFF
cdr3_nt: TGTGCCAGCAGCTTGGGAGGGAAGCTTGAAAAACTGTTTTTT

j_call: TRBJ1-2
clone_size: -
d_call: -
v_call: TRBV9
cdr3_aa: CASSPEIRGGYTF
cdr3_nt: TGTGCCAGCAGCCCCGAGATTCGGGGAGGCTACACCTTC

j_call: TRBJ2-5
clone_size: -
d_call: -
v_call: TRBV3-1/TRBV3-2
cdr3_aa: CASSLLMGPRETQYF
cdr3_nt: TGTGCCAGCAGCCTCCTTATGGGGCCGCGAGAGACCCAGTACTTC

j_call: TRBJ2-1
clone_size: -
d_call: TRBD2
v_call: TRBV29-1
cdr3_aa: CSARGSGVNEQFF
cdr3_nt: TGCAGCGCCCGGGGGAGCGGGGTTAATGAGCAGTTCTTC

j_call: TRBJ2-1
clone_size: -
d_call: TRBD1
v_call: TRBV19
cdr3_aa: CASSIRTGLDEQFF
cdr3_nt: TGTGCCAGTAGTATCCGGACAGGTTTAGATGAGCAGTTCTTC

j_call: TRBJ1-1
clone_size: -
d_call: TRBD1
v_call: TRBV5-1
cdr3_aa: CASSPARLDRRNTEAFF
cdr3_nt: TGCGCCAGCAGCCCGGCTCGTCTGGACAGGAGGAACACTGAAGCTTTCTTT

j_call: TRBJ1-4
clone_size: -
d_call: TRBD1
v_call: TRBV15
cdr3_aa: CATSRGDRLVEKLFF
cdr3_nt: TGTGCCACCAGCAGAGGGGACAGGCTGGTTGAAAAACTGTTTTTT

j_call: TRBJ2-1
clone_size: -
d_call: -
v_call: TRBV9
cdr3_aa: CASSRASSYNEQFF
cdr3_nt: TGTGCCAGCTCGCGGGCTTCCTCCTACAATGAGCAGTTCTTC

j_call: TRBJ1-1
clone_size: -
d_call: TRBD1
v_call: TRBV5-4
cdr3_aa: CASSWDRNTEAFF
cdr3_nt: TGTGCCAGCAGCTGGGACAGGAACACTGAAGCTTTCTTT

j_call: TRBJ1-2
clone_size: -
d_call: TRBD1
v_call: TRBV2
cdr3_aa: CASRSRGEVYGYTF
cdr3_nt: TGTGCCAGCAGATCCAGGGGGGAGGTGTATGGCTACACCTTC

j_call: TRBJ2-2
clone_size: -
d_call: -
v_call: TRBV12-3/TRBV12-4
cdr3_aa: CASSLRDTGELFF
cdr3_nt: TGTGCCAGCAGTTTAAGAGACACCGGGGAGCTGTTTTTT

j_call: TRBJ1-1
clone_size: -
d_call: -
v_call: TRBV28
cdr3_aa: CASSTHSGGTEAFF
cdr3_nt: TGTGCCAGCAGTACCCACAGTGGAGGCACTGAAGCTTTCTTT

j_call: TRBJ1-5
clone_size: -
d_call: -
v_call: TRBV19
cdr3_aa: CASSFRGSNQPQHF
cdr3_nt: TGTGCCAGTAGTTTCAGGGGCTCAAATCAGCCCCAGCATTTT

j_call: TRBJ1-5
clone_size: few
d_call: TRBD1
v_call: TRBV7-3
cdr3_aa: CASSSAEGQVYSNQPQHF
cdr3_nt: TGTGCCAGCAGCTCTGCTGAGGGACAGGTCTATAGCAATCAGCCCCAGCATTTT

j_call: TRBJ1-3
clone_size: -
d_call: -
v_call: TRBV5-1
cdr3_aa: CASSLGQGTGNTIYF
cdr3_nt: TGCGCCAGCAGCTTGGGGCAGGGGACTGGAAACACCATATATTTT